These 23 T cell receptor beta chains share one sample of origin, sequenced in a study of cytomegalovirus exposure and HLA in healthy donors (dated by TCRdb to about 2017). Receptors were amplified or captured by the immunoSEQ multiplex PCR assay. For the multiplex PCR, a mixture combining 60 forward primers for TCR Vbeta segments and 13 reverse primers for TCR Jbeta segments was used. TCRdb mirrors the immuneACCESS table, restricted to in-frame sequences. Some clones are absent from its copies; in checked studies, under half trace to an unresolved V gene, and the reason for the others is unknown. The table for this sample shows roughly 120,000 clones. The ten largest make up approximately 1% of the sample. The sequenced sample consisted of PBMCs. These TCRs come from a man between 18 and 35 years old in good health and CMV-seronegative.

The chain has TRBV10-1 and TRBJ1-2, with a tentative D call TRBD1 (6 bases). The CDR3 spans 14 residues. CDR1 is WNHNN, CDR2 SYGVQD, per germline (reference sequence). V was cut by 8 bases and J by 0 bases, with 13 bases left in between. CDR3 sequence: CASEGGQSNYGYTF. The CDR3 DNA follows: TGCGCCAGCGAAGGGGGACAATCTAACTATGGCTACACCTTC.

V and J are TRBV30 and TRBJ1-2, with a tentative D call TRBD1 (6 bases). V lost 5 bases and J lost 5, with 9 bases in between. This CDR3 comprises 11 residues. The germline V gene has CDR1 GTSNPN and CDR2 SVGIG (reference sequence). The CDR3, as DNA: TGTGCCTGGGCGACAGGTTATGGCTACACCTTC. Protein: CAWATGYGYTF.

This rearrangement joins TRBV10-3 to TRBJ1-1; weak D call: TRBD1 (5 bases). CDR3 size: 14 residues. Germline CDR1 is ENHRY and CDR2 is SYGVKD. Trimming cost V 6 bases and J 3 bases, with 14 bases left between them. The CDR3 region is CAIRGRDVDTEAFF. CDR3 sequence (DNA): TGTGCCATCAGGGGCAGGGATGTGGACACTGAAGCTTTCTTT.

CDR3 sequence: CASSLGGVGDSEAFF. As DNA, the CDR3 is TGCGCCAGCAGCTTGGGGGGGGTGGGGGACTCTGAAGCTTTCTTT. This chain connects TRBV5-1 to TRBJ1-1; weak D call: TRBD1 (5 bases). Trimming removed 0 bases at V and 6 bases at J, with 15 bases between. The germline V gene has CDR1 SGHRS and CDR2 YFSETQ. The CDR3 has 15 residues.

The chain joins TRBV20-1 to TRBJ2-2; perhaps TRBD2 as D (5 bases). Germline-derived CDR1 and CDR2 are DFQATT and SNEGSKA (reference sequence). Between the trimmed V and J ends, which lost 6 bases and 5 bases, there was a span of 7 bases. The length of the CDR3 is 11 residues. In DNA form, the CDR3 reads TGCAGTGCCGGGGATACCGGGGAGCTGTTTTTT. As protein: CSAGDTGELFF.

The J gene is TRBJ2-1, the V gene TRBV19; unclear D gene. The CDR3 covers 13 residues. Germline lookup yields CDR1 LNHDA and CDR2 SQIVND (reference sequence). The V end lost 0 bases, the J end lost 4 bases, and 4 bases lay between the germline ends. The CDR3 here is CASSIEYYNEQFF. Written as DNA, the CDR3 is TGTGCCAGTAGTATAGAGTATTACAATGAGCAGTTCTTC.

This chain joins TRBV11-3 and TRBJ2-5; D perhaps matches TRBD2 (5 bases). Looked up from germline, CDR1 is SGHNT and CDR2 is YENEEA. The V end lost 1 base, the J end lost 0 bases, and 9 bases lay between the germline ends. The CDR3 length is 15 residues. The DNA of the CDR3 is TGTGCCAGCAGCTTAGGGGGAGAGCACCAAGAGACCCAGTACTTC. It specifies CASSLGGEHQETQYF. The whole variable domain, filled in from reference TRBV11-3 and TRBJ2-5, reads EAGVVQSPRYKIIEKKQPVAFWCNPISGHNTLYWYLQNLGQGPELLIRYENEEAVDDSQLPKDRFSAERLKGVDSTLKIQPAELGDSAVYLCASSLGGEHQETQYFGPGTRLLVL.

The chain couples TRBV6-1 to TRBJ1-6; D possibly corresponds to TRBD1 (5 bases). The CDR3 sequence is 16 residues long. Germline V gives CDR1 MNHNS, CDR2 SASEGT. With 4 bases removed from V and 1 base from J, the gap between germline ends came to 11 bases. The chain's CDR3 is CASSGGPFSYNSPLHF. CDR3 bases: TGTGCCAGCAGTGGGGGCCCATTTTCCTATAATTCACCCCTCCACTTT.

This CDR3 reads CASSARTSGSHEQFF. The DNA of the CDR3 is TGTGCCAGCAGCGCTCGGACTAGCGGGAGCCATGAGCAGTTCTTC. V and J are TRBV6-5 and TRBJ2-1; 13 positions match TRBD2. V shed 6 bases and J 8 bases; nucleotides not matched to a gene: 7. Germline CDR1 MNHEY, CDR2 SVGAGI. The CDR3 is made up of 15 amino acids.

The gene calls are TRBV4-1 and TRBJ2-3, with 7 bases identical to TRBD2. Trimming took 2 bases from V and 6 from J; bases not matched to a gene: 11. This CDR3 comprises 16 residues. In germline, CDR1 is MGHRA, CDR2 YSYEKL. CDR3 DNA: TGCGCCAGCAGCCAACTCCCACTGGGGGGAGGGGATACGCAGTATTTT. Residues: CASSQLPLGGGDTQYF.

The chain joins TRBV7-3 to TRBJ2-3, with 11 bases matching TRBD2. Germline values: CDR1 SGHTA, CDR2 FQGTGA. The J segment lost 4 bases and the V segment lost 7 bases, leaving 7 bases of the junction unmatched. The CDR3 runs to 15 residues. CDR3 DNA: TGTGCCAGCACCCCTAGCGGGGGGCCTTCAGATACGCAGTATTTT. As protein: CASTPSGGPSDTQYF.

This rearrangement joins TRBV5-4 to TRBJ1-2, with 7 bases fitting TRBD1. CDR3 size: 15 residues. V shed 1 base, J shed 10 bases, and the junction held 13 bases outside the gene matches. CDR1 is SGHNT and CDR2 is YYREEE in the germline V gene (reference sequence). The CDR3 reads CASSLPTGNRENYTF. The CDR3 DNA reads TGTGCCAGCAGCTTGCCGACAGGGAACCGGGAGAACTACACCTTC.

The CDR3 coding sequence is TGCAGCGCTGACCAGGGGGTTACCTATGGCTACACCTTC. It translates to CSADQGVTYGYTF. This rearrangement joins TRBV29-1 to TRBJ1-2; 7 bases are shared with TRBD1. Germline V gene lookup returns CDR1 SQVTM and CDR2 ANQGSEA. This CDR3 is built from 13 residues. V lost 7 bases, J lost 4 bases, and 9 bases stayed unmatched.

The chain joins TRBV19 to TRBJ2-1; D not resolved. The CDR3 sequence is 13 residues long. The V end was cut by 0 bases, the J end by 9 bases, with 9 bases between. The germline V gene has CDR1 LNHDA and CDR2 SQIVND (reference sequence). The CDR3 DNA reads as TGTGCCAGTAGTATAGATAAAGCTGTTGAGCAGTTCTTC. This gives the protein CASSIDKAVEQFF.

V usage is TRBV19 and J usage is TRBJ1-1, with 7 bases matching TRBD1. V lost 5 bases, J lost 0 bases, and 9 bases stayed unmatched. Germline V gene data show CDR1 as LNHDA and CDR2 as SQIVND (reference sequence). The CDR3 loop spans 16 amino acids. The CDR3 region is CASSRDSQLMNTEAFF. The CDR3 DNA reads TGTGCCAGTAGTCGGGACAGCCAATTAATGAACACTGAAGCTTTCTTT.

V usage is TRBV9 and J usage is TRBJ2-7; 7 bases map to TRBD1. V shed 3 bases, J shed 6 bases, and the junction held 12 bases outside the gene matches. CDR3 length: 15 amino acids. Germline V lookup: CDR1 SGDLS, CDR2 YYNGEE. The CDR3 is CASSGPTGQGSEQYF. The CDR3 bases are TGTGCCAGCAGCGGACCGACAGGGCAAGGAAGCGAGCAGTACTTC.

This rearrangement joins TRBV2 to TRBJ2-3; 9 positions match TRBD2. Germline CDR1 is SNHLY and CDR2 is FYNNEI. The ends lost 7 bases at V and 3 bases at J; junction bases unmatched: 8. The CDR3 extends over 15 amino acids. This CDR3 reads CASKLAGVRTDTQYF. CDR3 coding DNA: TGTGCCAGCAAATTAGCGGGAGTAAGGACAGATACGCAGTATTTT. Filled out from reference TRBV2 and TRBJ2-3, the complete variable domain reads EPEVTQTPSHQVTQMGQEVILRCVPISNHLYFYWYRQILGQKVEFLVSFYNNEISEKSEIFDDQFSVERPDGSNFTLKIRSTKLEDSAMYFCASKLAGVRTDTQYFGPGTRLTVL.

V is TRBV5-1 and J is TRBJ1-3; D not certain. Trimming pared 6 bases from V and 1 base from J, leaving 5 bases between. CDR3 length equals 12 residues. CDR1 and CDR2 (germline): SGHRS, YFSETQ. CDR3 sequence: CASTESGNTIYF. For the CDR3, the DNA is TGCGCCAGCACAGAATCTGGAAACACCATATATTTT.

V gene TRBV6-5 combines with J gene TRBJ1-2; D not resolved. The CDR3 covers 14 residues. V was trimmed by 7 bases and J by 3 bases, leaving 15 bases between them. The germline V gene has CDR1 MNHEY and CDR2 SVGAGI. DNA for the CDR3: TGTGCCAGCACCTCCCGACGGGAGGACTATGGCTACACCTTC. Its protein product is CASTSRREDYGYTF.

This rearrangement joins TRBV7-9 to TRBJ2-1; D is undetermined. The CDR3 is 15 residues long. Germline V gene data show CDR1 as SEHNR and CDR2 as FQNEAQ (reference sequence). V was trimmed by 3 bases and J by 7 bases, leaving 16 bases between them. The DNA for the CDR3 is TGTGCCAGCAGCTTTGAATGGGCAGCCGAAAATGAGCAGTTCTTC. This sequence encodes CASSFEWAAENEQFF.

The chain recombines TRBV5-4 with TRBJ1-1; D gene uncertain. Trimming shortened V by 4 bases and J by 0 bases, and 13 bases separated the two germline ends. This CDR3 is 15 amino acids long. CDR1 SGHNT and CDR2 YYREEE come from the germline V gene (reference sequence). Here the CDR3 reads CASSRAEDMNTEAFF. The CDR3 DNA sequence: TGTGCCAGCAGCCGGGCGGAGGATATGAACACTGAAGCTTTCTTT. The full variable domain, rest sourced from reference TRBV5-4 and TRBJ1-1, is ETGVTQSPTHLIKTRGQQVTLRCSSQSGHNTVSWYQQALGQGPQFIFQYYREEENGRGNFPPRFSGLQFPNYSSELNVNALELDDSALYLCASSRAEDMNTEAFFGQGTRLTVV.

The chain employs TRBV28 and TRBJ1-5, with 7 bases matching TRBD1. This CDR3 contains 13 residues. Germline V gene data show CDR1 as MDHEN and CDR2 as SYDVKM. The junction had 6 bases not matched to a gene; V was cut back by 8 bases and J by 5 bases. The CDR3 bases are TGTGCCAGCGAATCACAGGGGTATCAGCCCCAGCATTTT. Its translation is CASESQGYQPQHF.

This sequence joins TRBV7-9 and TRBJ1-1; maybe TRBD1 (6 bases). V gave up 5 bases and J gave up 1 base, with 8 bases separating them. The CDR3 extends over 13 amino acids. The germline V gene has CDR1 SEHNR and CDR2 FQNEAQ (reference sequence). DNA for the CDR3: TGTGCCAGCAGCACACAGGGGAACACTGAAGCTTTCTTT. It is translated as CASSTQGNTEAFF. Full variable domain (rest looked up from reference TRBV7-9 and TRBJ1-1): DTGVSQNPRHKITKRGQNVTFRCDPISEHNRLYWYRQTLGQGPEFLTYFQNEAQLEKSRLLSDRFSAERPKGSFSTLEIQRTEQGDSAMYLCASSTQGNTEAFFGQGTRLTVV.